Listed below are T cell receptor beta chains from one sample, sequenced in a study of cytomegalovirus exposure and HLA in healthy donors. The assay was immunoSEQ multiplex PCR, and TCRdb's table has in-frame clones only and misses some. The sample holds 160,000 or so clones, roughly 75% seen once. Sequencing was done on a sample of PBMCs. These receptors all come from a female donor in good health and CMV-seronegative. The CDR3 runs from the conserved cysteine through the conserved F or W. D genes are given only for firm matches. The size of a clone is reported for some rows only, either as once, few or many, or as a class for expanded clones.

abundance	len	d_gene	v_gene	j_gene	CDR3nt	CDR3aa
.	14	.	TRBV2	TRBJ2-1	TGTGCCAGCAGTTCCGCGGCGTCCCTCAATGAGCAGTTCTTC	CASSSAASLNEQFF
.	13	.	TRBV7-6	TRBJ1-1	TGTGCCAGCAGCTTATCTCGGGGCACTGAAGCTTTCTTT	CASSLSRGTEAFF
.	15	.	TRBV7-2	TRBJ2-2	TGTGCCAGCAGCTTGGGCAGCAGGAACACCGGGGAGCTGTTTTTT	CASSLGSRNTGELFF
.	14	.	TRBV9	TRBJ2-3	TGTGCCAGCAGCGTAGTCCCAGGTGGAGATACGCAGTATTTT	CASSVVPGGDTQYF
.	15	.	TRBV7-3	TRBJ2-6	TGTGCCAGCAGCTTTACAGGGACTGGGGCCAACGTCCTGACTTTC	CASSFTGTGANVLTF
.	14	.	TRBV2	TRBJ2-7	TGTGCCAGCAGTGAAGCGCAGCAGGGTTCCGAGCAGTACTTC	CASSEAQQGSEQYF
.	15	.	TRBV7-2	TRBJ1-6	TGTGCCAGCAGCTTCAGGGGTTCTTATAATTCACCCCTCCACTTT	CASSFRGSYNSPLHF
once	13	.	TRBV5-1	TRBJ2-5	TGCGCCAGCAGCTTGATCACCGCAGTGACCCAGTACTTC	CASSLITAVTQYF
.	14	TRBD1	TRBV5-8	TRBJ1-3	TGTGCCAGCAGGTGGACAGGATCTGGAAACACCATATATTTT	CASRWTGSGNTIYF
.	11	TRBD2	TRBV5-1	TRBJ2-7	TGCGCCAGCCGGGAGGACTACGAGCAGTACTTC	CASREDYEQYF
.	13	.	TRBV9	TRBJ1-1	TGTGCCAGCAGCGTAGACCTCACGGGTGAAGCTTTCTTT	CASSVDLTGEAFF
.	15	TRBD1	TRBV30	TRBJ1-2	TGTGCCCGAACCCGGGACAGGGAACATCTCTATGGCTACACCTTC	CARTRDREHLYGYTF
.	13	.	TRBV6-4	TRBJ1-2	TGTGCCAGCAGTGACCCCGCGCGCCGGGGCTACACCTTC	CASSDPARRGYTF
few	12	.	TRBV30	TRBJ1-5	TGTGCCTGGAGTTACAACAATCAGCCCCAGCATTTT	CAWSYNNQPQHF
.	16	TRBD1	TRBV7-9	TRBJ2-2	TGTGCCAGCAGAGACACAGGGGCCGTGAACACCGGGGAGCTGTTTTTT	CASRDTGAVNTGELFF
.	14	.	TRBV27	TRBJ1-1	TGTGCCAGCCACAAAGCGGGGCCGAACACTGAAGCTTTCTTT	CASHKAGPNTEAFF
.	15	TRBD1	TRBV6-6	TRBJ1-5	TGTGCCAGCAGCCCCAGGACAGGGGATAGTCAGCCCCAGCATTTT	CASSPRTGDSQPQHF
.	17	TRBD1	TRBV18	TRBJ1-5	TGTGCCAGCTCACCACCCCAAGGACAGGAAGGCAATCAGCCCCAGCATTTT	CASSPPQGQEGNQPQHF
few	15	TRBD2	TRBV27	TRBJ2-7	TGTGCCAGCAAACTCTCGGGAGGAGAGTCCTACGAGCAGTACTTC	CASKLSGGESYEQYF
.	14	TRBD2	TRBV5-1	TRBJ2-1	TGCGCCAGCACCTCGACTAGCGGGGACAATGAGCAGTTCTTC	CASTSTSGDNEQFF
.	16	TRBD1	TRBV5-1	TRBJ2-3	TGCGCCAGCAGCGGCCGGGACAGGGGGCGGGCAGATACGCAGTATTTT	CASSGRDRGRADTQYF
once	14	.	TRBV2	TRBJ1-6	TGTGCCAGCAGTGGGACAATTAATAATTCACCCCTCCACTTT	CASSGTINNSPLHF
few	14	.	TRBV30	TRBJ2-7	TGTGTCACCGCCCCCCGGGAGAAGGGGTACGAGCAGTACTTC	CVTAPREKGYEQYF
.	11	.	TRBV7-9	TRBJ1-1	TGTGCCAGCAGCGCGGCGACTGAAGCTTTCTTT	CASSAATEAFF
.	15	.	TRBV7-9	TRBJ2-5	TGTGCCAGCATGCAAGGCTGGGACTCACAAGAGACCCAGTACTTC	CASMQGWDSQETQYF
few	16	TRBD1	TRBV9	TRBJ1-4	TGTGCCAGCAGCCCCGAGACAGGGCGGGCTAATGAAAAACTGTTTTTT	CASSPETGRANEKLFF
.	15	TRBD2	TRBV28	TRBJ2-7	TGTGCCAGCAGTTTACCTAGCGGGAGAGGGGGCGGTCAGTACTTC	CASSLPSGRGGGQYF
.	14	.	TRBV11-2	TRBJ1-2	TGTGCCAGCAGCTTAGATGGGGGCTTGTATGGCTACACCTTC	CASSLDGGLYGYTF
few	16	TRBD2	TRBV28	TRBJ2-3	TGTGCCAGCAGTTTAAGAGCGGGGGCCGCCACAGATACGCAGTATTTT	CASSLRAGAATDTQYF
once	16	TRBD1	TRBV7-6	TRBJ1-2	TGTGCCAGCAGCTTAGGGGGACAGGGGCCTAACTATGGCTACACCTTC	CASSLGGQGPNYGYTF
.	18	.	TRBV4-1	TRBJ2-6	TGCGCCAGCAGCCAAGAGACCACAGGATTCTCTGGGGCCAACGTCCTGACTTTC	CASSQETTGFSGANVLTF
.	15	.	TRBV5-6	TRBJ2-3	TGTGCCAGCAGCGTAGTCTCCCCGCGCACAGATACGCAGTATTTT	CASSVVSPRTDTQYF
.	14	TRBD2	TRBV5-1	TRBJ2-3	TGCGCCAGCTTTCGGGGGGACCGCACAGATACGCAGTATTTT	CASFRGDRTDTQYF
.	14	.	TRBV2	TRBJ1-5	TGTGCCAGCAGTGGGAGTCATAGCAATCAGCCCCAGCATTTT	CASSGSHSNQPQHF
once	15	.	TRBV9	TRBJ2-3	TGTGCCAGCAGCGTAGCGGGGGTCCGCACAGATACGCAGTATTTT	CASSVAGVRTDTQYF
few	16	TRBD1	TRBV11-3	TRBJ1-2	TGTGCCAGCAGCTTAGATCCGTCCGCGGGACAGGGGCCCTACACCTTC	CASSLDPSAGQGPYTF
.	13	.	TRBV10-2	TRBJ1-2	TGCGCCAGCAGTGACAGGGATAACTATGGCTACACCTTC	CASSDRDNYGYTF
few	16	TRBD2	TRBV29-1	TRBJ2-7	TGCAGCGTTGAATTAGGCGTGAAAGCGGGAGCCTACGAGCAGTACTTC	CSVELGVKAGAYEQYF
.	16	.	TRBV18	TRBJ1-6	TGTGCCAGCTCACCACCAACCAGGGGATATAATTCACCCCTCCACTTT	CASSPPTRGYNSPLHF
.	17	.	TRBV10-3	TRBJ2-1	TGTGCCATCAGTGAGTCGAGCGGGCCCCCCGTGAGTAATGAGCAGTTCTTC	CAISESSGPPVSNEQFF
.	17	.	TRBV21-1	TRBJ2-1	TGTGCCAGCAGCAAAGCGAGGGCTAGCGGGAGTGGCAATGAGCAGTTCTTC	CASSKARASGSGNEQFF
few	20	TRBD2	TRBV11-3	TRBJ2-2	TGTGCCAGCAGCTTAGGGGATCGACTAGCGGGAGAGTTGGACACCGGGGAGCTGTTTTTT	CASSLGDRLAGELDTGELFF
.	15	TRBD1	TRBV30	TRBJ2-7	TGTGCCTGGACCACTGGGACAGGGAGTCCCTACGAGCAGTACTTC	CAWTTGTGSPYEQYF
.	12	.	TRBV29-1	TRBJ1-1	TGCAGCGTGGTGGAGATGAACACTGAAGCTTTCTTT	CSVVEMNTEAFF
.	13	TRBD1	TRBV6-1	TRBJ1-5	TGTGCCAGCGGGGGACAGGGGTTTCAGCCCCAGCATTTT	CASGGQGFQPQHF
.	14	.	TRBV5-8	TRBJ1-1	TGTGCCAGCAGCCCCGCCGGGATGAACACTGAAGCTTTCTTT	CASSPAGMNTEAFF
.	14	TRBD1	TRBV19	TRBJ1-2	TGTGCCAGTAGAATCAGGGGACAGGTGGGCGGCTACACCTTC	CASRIRGQVGGYTF
.	12	.	TRBV7-3	TRBJ2-7	TGTGCCAGCAGCCTCGCAGGAGGCGAGCAGTACTTC	CASSLAGGEQYF
once	15	.	TRBV4-3	TRBJ1-1	TGCGCCAGCAGCCAAGATGAACAGGCGTTGCGTGAAGCTTTCTTT	CASSQDEQALREAFF
.	13	TRBD1	TRBV19	TRBJ1-5	TGTGCCAGTACATTGGGACAGCATCAGCCCCAGCATTTT	CASTLGQHQPQHF
.	16	.	TRBV15	TRBJ2-7	TGTGCCACCAGCCCTTCCGGGTCCCACTACTCCTACGAGCAGTACTTC	CATSPSGSHYSYEQYF
.	14	TRBD1	TRBV6-1	TRBJ1-4	TGTGCCAGCAGTGAAGGACAGGGGAACGAAAAACTGTTTTTT	CASSEGQGNEKLFF